This T cell receptor (beta chain) was profiled in a study of blood T cell repertoires in COVID-19. The overall study: Samples came from the United States, Italy and Spain, spanning acute and convalescent COVID-19. Sources were T cells, B-cell-depleted T cells, or PBMCs; the material itself was cDNA or gDNA.

The table came from immunoSEQ multiplex PCR; TCRdb's copy has only in-frame clones and leaves some out. Here the sample spans about 82,000 clones, approximately 82% being singletons. The receptor comes from a woman aged 60-75 years with acute or convalescent COVID-19. Sequencing was performed on peripheral blood.

CDR3 region: CATGGGFSPELYEQYF. The CDR3 DNA follows: TGTGCCACCGGGGGGGGTTTTTCCCCGGAGCTCTACGAGCAGTACTTC. V and J are TRBV6-4 and TRBJ2-7; 8 nucleotides agree with TRBD2. Germline trimming cut 10 bases from V and 3 bases from J; bases unmatched to any gene: 17. The CDR3 extends over 16 amino acids. The germline gives CDR1 MRHNA, CDR2 SNTAGT.